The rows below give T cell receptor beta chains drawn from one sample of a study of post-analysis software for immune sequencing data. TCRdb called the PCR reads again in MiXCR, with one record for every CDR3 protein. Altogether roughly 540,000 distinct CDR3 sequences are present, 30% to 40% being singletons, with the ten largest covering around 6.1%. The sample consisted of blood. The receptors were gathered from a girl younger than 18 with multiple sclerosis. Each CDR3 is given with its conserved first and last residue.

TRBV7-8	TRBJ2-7	CASSLGSGAYEQYF
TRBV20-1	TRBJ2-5	CSAGDPGEYQETQYF
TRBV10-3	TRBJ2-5	CAISEGLAGGQGETQYF
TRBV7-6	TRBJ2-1	CASSLRGGTGGVYNEQFF
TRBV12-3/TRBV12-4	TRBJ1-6	CASSLTEDNSPLHF
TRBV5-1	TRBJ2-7	CASSFRESSYEQYF
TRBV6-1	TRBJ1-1	CASSDRVSGGTEAFF
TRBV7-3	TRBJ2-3	CASSLYPDTQYF
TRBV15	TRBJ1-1	CATSRSGQYSNTEAFF
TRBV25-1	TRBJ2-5	CASWEWETQYF
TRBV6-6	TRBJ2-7	CASSRDGSREQYF
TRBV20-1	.	CSANKGRFYEQYF
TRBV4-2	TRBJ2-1	CASSQVGGAGASGNEQFF
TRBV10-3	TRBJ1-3	CAIMSSGNTIYF
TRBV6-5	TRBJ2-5	CASSYSGPGTSGGETQYF
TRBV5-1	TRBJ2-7	CASSPLTSGGNEQYF
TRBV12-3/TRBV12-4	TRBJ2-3	CASSSPRPTDTQYF
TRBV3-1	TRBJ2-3	CASSQAGGGDTQYF
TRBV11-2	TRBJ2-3	CAERDRGGTQYF
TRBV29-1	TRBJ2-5	CSVYRGEQETQYF
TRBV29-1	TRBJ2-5	CSVVGFGSYQETQYF
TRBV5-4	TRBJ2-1	CASSSPTGGRDNEQFF
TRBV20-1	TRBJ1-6	CRPGTSPLHF
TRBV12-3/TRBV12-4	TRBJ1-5	CASQDRDGYQPQHF
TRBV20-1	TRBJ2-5	CSAPTSGGAETQYF
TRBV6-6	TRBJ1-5	CASSYWGSQPQHF
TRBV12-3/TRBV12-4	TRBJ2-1	CASSFGYSDVNEQFF
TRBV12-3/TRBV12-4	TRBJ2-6	CASSSLSPEVSGANVLTF
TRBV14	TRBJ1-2	CASSRGNYGYTF
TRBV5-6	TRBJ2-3	CASSLAEHDTQYF
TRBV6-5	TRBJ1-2	CASSRGRGYGYTF
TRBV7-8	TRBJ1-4	CASSPRPYEKLFF
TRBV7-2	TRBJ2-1	CASSLDGGEQFF
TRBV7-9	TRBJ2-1	CASSLALDSYNEQFF
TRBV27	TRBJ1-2	CASSLAITDSLGYTF
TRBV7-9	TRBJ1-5	CASSNSGTGSNQPQHF
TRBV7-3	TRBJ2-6	CASSSGQTGSSGANVLTF
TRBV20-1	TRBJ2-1	CSAREPPPEQFF
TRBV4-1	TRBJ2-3	CASSQPPGTSVPDTQYF
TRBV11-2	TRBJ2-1	CASSFGAGGNNEQFF
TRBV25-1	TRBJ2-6	CASSYYSGANVLTF
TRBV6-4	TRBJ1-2	CASSGTTGGTGGYTF
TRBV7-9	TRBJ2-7	CASSLAAGPNEQYF
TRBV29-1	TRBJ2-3	CSVEVGTDTQYF
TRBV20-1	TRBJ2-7	CSANRDRGLPEQYF
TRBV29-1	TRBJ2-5	CSVEVVGFTSQETQYF
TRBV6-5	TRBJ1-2	CASSSPGQPNYGYTF
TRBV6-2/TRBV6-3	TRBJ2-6	CASSYQTGSGANVLTF
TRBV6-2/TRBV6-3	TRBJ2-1	CASSPPSYGHNEQFF
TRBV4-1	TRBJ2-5	CASSRVVGSAETQYF
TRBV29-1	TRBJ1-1	CSVQSGPNTEAFF
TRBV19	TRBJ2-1	CASSRAESSYNEQFF
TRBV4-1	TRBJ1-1	CASSRQGQSTEAFF
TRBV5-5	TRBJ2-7	CTTVRGPSYEQYF
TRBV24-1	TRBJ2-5	CATSDPGQGIGETQYF
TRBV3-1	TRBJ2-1	CASSQEVYREYEQFF
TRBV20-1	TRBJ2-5	CSAGPTGETQYF